The clone carrying this TCR beta chain was recorded many times. The antigen is unknown. These data belong to a study of T cells in Graves' hyperthyroidism and ophthalmopathy. It was RNA transcripts that yielded the amplified TCR beta CDR3 regions. HTBI primers were employed in a first-round RT-PCR of the TCR CDR3. TCRdb reanalysed the multiplex PCR reads using MiXCR and keeps one entry per CDR3 protein. The table includes some 770,000 distinct CDR3 sequences, 16% detected once. CDR1 is MNHEY, CDR2 SMNVEV, per germline (reference sequence). V was pared by 4 bases and J by 7 bases, with 9 bases of the junction left unmatched. The CDR3 spans 14 residues. Findings of the study overall: Most thyroid-expanded clonotypes above 0.001 were also found in blood.

This chain uses TRBV27 with TRBJ2-5; 7 bases line up with TRBD2. Sequenced sample: blood. The TCR comes from a man aged 18 to 29 with Graves' hyperthyroidism. The CDR3 sequence: CASSYLAGPGTQYF. The CDR3 coding sequence is TGTGCCAGCAGTTATTTAGCGGGCCCAGGGACCCAGTACTTC.